The 26 T cell receptor beta chains listed next were all sequenced from one sample in a study of blood T cell repertoires in COVID-19. Some clones are missing from TCRdb's copy, which holds only in-frame ones; the method was immunoSEQ multiplex PCR. The data contain around 360,000 clones, about 89% of them singletons. The sequenced material came from peripheral blood. The source of these receptors is a woman under 40 with COVID-19, enrolled during active disease.

The J gene is TRBJ1-5, the V gene TRBV5-8; the match to TRBD1 covers 9 bases. J gave up 4 bases and V 5 bases, and 7 bases lay outside the gene matches. The CDR3 totals 15 residues. Germline V gene data show CDR1 as SGHTS and CDR2 as YDEGEE. The CDR3 DNA sequence: TGTGCCAGCAGTACAGGACAGGGGAGGAATCAGCCCCAGCATTTT. Translated, it gives CASSTGQGRNQPQHF.

The rearrangement joins TRBV4-3 to TRBJ2-2; tentative D call: TRBD1 (5 bases). CDR1 and CDR2 (germline): LGHNA, YSLEER. The V and J ends lost 1 base and 5 bases respectively, with 8 bases between them. The CDR3 loop spans 14 amino acids. As DNA, the CDR3 is TGCGCCAGCAGCCAAGTGGCAGGGACCGGGGAGCTGTTTTTT. Translating gives CASSQVAGTGELFF.

The chain couples TRBV4-3 to TRBJ2-2; 10 bases agree with TRBD2. CDR1 is LGHNA, CDR2 YSLEER, per germline. This CDR3 spans 21 amino acids. Trimming cost V 4 bases and J 4 bases; bases outside gene matches: 21. The DNA for the CDR3 is TGCGCCAGCAGCCCAGCCAGCGCTTCTGCTAGCGGGAGTTTCGGCACCGGGGAGCTGTTTTTT. Translation gives CASSPASASASGSFGTGELFF.

This chain joins TRBV25-1 and TRBJ2-7, with 7 bases fitting TRBD1. The germline V gene encodes CDR1 MGHDK and CDR2 SYGVNS. The CDR3 is 14 amino acids. With V trimmed by 5 bases and J by 5 bases, 9 bases remained unmatched. CDR3 sequence (DNA): TGTGCCAGCAGTTCCTCCGGGACAGACAACGAGCAGTACTTC. Translation: CASSSSGTDNEQYF.

The chain has TRBV10-2 and TRBJ2-5; 13 positions match TRBD2. Germline V lookup: CDR1 WSHSY, CDR2 SAAADI. The CDR3 runs to 16 residues. V shed 6 bases and J 4 bases; nucleotides not matched to a gene: 8. The CDR3 spells CASSTGTSGNGETQYF. The DNA for the CDR3 is TGCGCCAGCAGCACCGGGACTAGCGGGAACGGAGAGACCCAGTACTTC.

This sequence joins TRBV7-9 and TRBJ1-1; TRBD1 is a possible D gene (6 bases). Germline CDR1 reads SEHNR; CDR2 reads FQNEAQ (reference sequence). V lost 2 bases, J lost 1 base, and 8 bases lay in between. The CDR3 is made up of 14 amino acids. CDR3 sequence reads: CASSLRTENTEAFF. The DNA for the CDR3 is TGTGCCAGCAGCTTACGGACAGAGAACACTGAAGCTTTCTTT.

The chain's CDR3 is CAAKGKGPYEQYF. CDR3 nucleotide sequence: TGCGCCGCCAAAGGGAAGGGGCCCTACGAGCAGTACTTC. The genes are TRBV10-1 and TRBJ2-7; maybe TRBD1 (5 bases). CDR1 and CDR2 from the germline V gene are WNHNN and SYGVQD (reference sequence). V was pared by 11 bases and J by 2 bases, with 16 bases between. This CDR3 has 13 residues.

This clone was picked up a small number of times. The chain recombines TRBV3-1 (or the pseudogene TRBV3-2) with TRBJ1-6; D is unclear. CDR3 size: 17 residues. V gave up 2 bases and J gave up 3 bases, with 14 bases separating them. Looked up from germline, CDR1 is LGHDT and CDR2 is YNNKEL (reference sequence). This CDR3 is CASSQQVSSLYNSPLHF. CDR3 in DNA: TGTGCCAGCAGCCAACAGGTCAGCTCCCTCTATAATTCACCCCTCCACTTT.

Of note for this clone: The same CDR3 also results from other DNA sequences found in this sample. The gene calls are TRBV5-1 and TRBJ2-3; unclear D gene. CDR1 is SGHRS, CDR2 YFSETQ, per germline. The CDR3 is 14 residues long. V lost 2 bases to trimming and J lost 1 base, with 8 bases between them. CDR3 region: CASSFGQGTDTQYF. CDR3 nucleotides: TGCGCCAGCAGCTTCGGCCAGGGCACAGATACGCAGTATTTT.

V usage is TRBV7-9 and J usage is TRBJ2-7, with a weak D call TRBD2 (6 bases). The CDR3 length is 17 residues. Trimming stripped 1 base from V and 1 base from J, with 17 bases between. Germline CDR1 reads SEHNR; CDR2 reads FQNEAQ (reference sequence). In DNA form, the CDR3 reads TGTGCCAGCAGCTTAGACGTGGGAGGAGGCTATTCCTACGAGCAGTACTTC. It specifies CASSLDVGGGYSYEQYF.

The V call is TRBV14, the J call TRBJ2-6; D uncertain. This CDR3 has 18 amino acids. CDR1 is SGHDN and CDR2 is FVKESK in the germline V gene. V was shortened by 2 bases and J by 0 bases, with 14 bases between the two germline ends. In DNA, the CDR3 is TGTGCCAGCAGCCAAAGGTTTGGAGTGAACTCTGGGGCCAACGTCCTGACTTTC. It codes for CASSQRFGVNSGANVLTF.

The chain uses TRBV19 and TRBJ2-3, with TRBD1 identical over 7 bases. Germline V lookup: CDR1 LNHDA, CDR2 SQIVND (reference sequence). V shed 5 bases and J 9 bases; nucleotides not matched to a gene: 14. This CDR3 contains 15 residues. The chain's CDR3 is CASSFRTGKSRTQYF. CDR3 in DNA: TGTGCCAGTAGTTTTCGGACAGGAAAGAGTAGGACGCAGTATTTT.

The gene calls are TRBV7-3 and TRBJ1-5; D is unresolved. This CDR3 spans 13 amino acids. V was shortened by 5 bases and J by 6 bases, with 11 bases between the two germline ends. Germline assignment: CDR1 SGHTA and CDR2 FQGTGA. This CDR3 is CASSLTEGQPQHF. For the CDR3, the DNA is TGTGCCAGCAGCCTGACGGAGGGTCAGCCCCAGCATTTT.

This clone has just a few counts. The chain carries TRBV4-2 and TRBJ1-3; D is undetermined. The CDR3 runs to 14 residues. Trimming left V 4 bases short and J 0 bases short, with 7 bases between. The germline V gene encodes CDR1 LGHNA and CDR2 YNFKEQ. In DNA form, the CDR3 reads TGTGCCAGCAGCCCCTACGGCTCTGGAAACACCATATATTTT. The encoded protein is CASSPYGSGNTIYF.

The V and J genes are TRBV28 and TRBJ2-2, with 10 bases lining up with TRBD1. After removal of 9 bases from V and 7 bases from J, the junction contained 14 bases not matched to a gene. The germline gives CDR1 MDHEN, CDR2 SYDVKM. The CDR3 runs to 16 residues. The CDR3 is CASTGAGQGFGGELFF. The CDR3 nucleotides read TGTGCCAGTACCGGAGCGGGACAGGGGTTCGGCGGGGAGCTGTTTTTT.

Concerning this clone: Other nucleotide sequences in the sample specify the same CDR3. The chain recombines TRBV20-1 with TRBJ1-1; D possibly corresponds to TRBD1 (5 bases). The V gene lost 6 bases and the J gene lost 4 bases, with 9 bases spanning the gap. CDR1 and CDR2 from the germline V gene are DFQATT and SNEGSKA (reference sequence). The CDR3 runs 11 residues. The CDR3, as DNA: TGCAGTGCCCGCGGGGCCACTGAAGCTTTCTTT. Residues: CSARGATEAFF.

This chain connects TRBV30 to TRBJ2-7, with 8 bases matching TRBD1. The junction had 6 bases not matched to a gene; V was cut back by 0 bases and J by 11 bases. Per the germline V gene, CDR1 is GTSNPN and CDR2 is SVGIG (reference sequence). The CDR3 has 12 residues. As DNA, the CDR3 is TGTGCCTGGAGTGTACAACAGGGGGACAAGTACTTC. Translation: CAWSVQQGDKYF.

This clone was seen only once. The chain has TRBV24-1 and TRBJ2-1; 9 bases align to TRBD2. The CDR3 length is 16 residues. From germline, CDR1 is KGHDR and CDR2 SFDVKD. V shed 2 bases and J 6 bases; nucleotides not matched to a gene: 7. The CDR3 loop is CATSDSVAGVVNEQFF. The CDR3 DNA sequence: TGTGCCACCAGTGATTCTGTAGCGGGAGTCGTCAATGAGCAGTTCTTC.

This clone is a singleton in its sample. This chain connects TRBV5-6 to TRBJ2-1, with no clear D. The germline CDR1 and CDR2 sequences are SGHDT and YYEEEE. V was trimmed by 1 base and J by 5 bases, leaving 4 bases between them. CDR3 length equals 12 residues. The chain's CDR3 is CASSLTNNEQFF. CDR3 coding DNA: TGTGCCAGCAGCTTGACAAACAATGAGCAGTTCTTC.

The V call is TRBV11-2, the J call TRBJ1-3, with 9 bases lining up with TRBD1. This CDR3 is 15 amino acids long. Trimming at V came to 5 bases and at J to 7 bases, leaving 9 bases not matched to a gene. Germline CDR1 is SGHAT and CDR2 is FQNNGV. The CDR3: CASSDTAGQGNTIYF. Here the CDR3 DNA reads TGTGCCAGCAGCGATACCGCGGGACAGGGTAACACCATATATTTT.

The chain employs TRBV5-1 and TRBJ2-4; 7 nucleotides line up with TRBD2. V was pared by 3 bases and J by 4 bases, with 4 bases of the junction left unmatched. Per germline, CDR1 SGHRS and CDR2 YFSETQ. The CDR3 contains 14 residues. The DNA for the CDR3 is TGCGCCAGCAGCTCAGGACTAGAGAAAAACATTCAGTACTTC. As protein: CASSSGLEKNIQYF.

The V gene is TRBV5-1, the J gene TRBJ2-2; 9 bases align to TRBD1. The CDR3 is made up of 14 amino acids. Trimming removed 5 bases from V and 5 bases from J; junction bases left unmatched: 4. The germline V gene encodes CDR1 SGHRS and CDR2 YFSETQ. The CDR3 coding sequence is TGCGCCAGCAGAGTTGGACAGGGGACCGGGGAGCTGTTTTTT. Translation: CASRVGQGTGELFF.

The chain joins TRBV18 to TRBJ1-2; D call uncertain. Trimming took 2 bases from V and 8 from J, leaving 12 bases between them. This CDR3 region has 13 residues. The germline V gene encodes CDR1 KGHSH and CDR2 LQKENI. CDR3 loop: CASSPETGRGYTF. The CDR3 DNA reads TGTGCCAGCTCACCAGAAACCGGTCGGGGCTACACCTTC.

The chain joins TRBV6-6 to TRBJ1-1; maybe TRBD1 (5 bases). Germline V lookup: CDR1 MNHNY, CDR2 SVGAGI (reference sequence). Between the trimmed V and J ends, which lost 4 bases and 7 bases, there was a span of 13 bases. This CDR3 region has 13 residues. The CDR3 protein is CASSSKGRGEAFF. Written as DNA, the CDR3 is TGTGCCAGCAGTTCGAAGGGGCGAGGTGAAGCTTTCTTT.

This clone was seen only a few times. This chain uses TRBV19 with TRBJ2-7; D is perhaps TRBD2 (5 bases). The CDR3 sequence is 13 residues long. Germline V CDR1 and CDR2: LNHDA, SQIVND (reference sequence). Trimming took off 1 base at V and 6 bases at J, with 10 bases between the two ends. In nucleotides, the CDR3 is TGTGCCAGTAGTATAGGGCCCGCGGGCGAGCAGTACTTC. Translation gives CASSIGPAGEQYF.

The chain recombines TRBV19 with TRBJ2-7; 9 bases align to TRBD2. Germline V gene data show CDR1 as LNHDA and CDR2 as SQIVND (reference sequence). V shed 3 bases, J shed 7 bases, and the junction held 10 bases outside the gene matches. CDR3 size: 15 residues. In DNA form, the CDR3 reads TGTGCCAGTAGTATGCCGGGACTAGCCTCTAGTGAGCAGTACTTC. Its translation: CASSMPGLASSEQYF.